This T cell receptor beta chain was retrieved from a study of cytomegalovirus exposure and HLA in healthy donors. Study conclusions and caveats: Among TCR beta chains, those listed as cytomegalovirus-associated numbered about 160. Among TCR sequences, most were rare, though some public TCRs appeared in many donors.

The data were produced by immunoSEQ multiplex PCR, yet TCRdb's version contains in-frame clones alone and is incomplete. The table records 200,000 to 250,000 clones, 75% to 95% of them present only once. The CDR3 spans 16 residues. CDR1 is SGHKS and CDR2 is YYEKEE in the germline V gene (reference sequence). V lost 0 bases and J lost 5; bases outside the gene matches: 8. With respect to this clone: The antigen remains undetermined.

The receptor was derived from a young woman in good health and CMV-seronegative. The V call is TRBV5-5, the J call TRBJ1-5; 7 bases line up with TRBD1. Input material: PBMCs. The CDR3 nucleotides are TGTGCCAGCAGCTTGGGGTCTTGGGACAGCCATCAGCCCCAGCATTTT. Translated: CASSLGSWDSHQPQHF.